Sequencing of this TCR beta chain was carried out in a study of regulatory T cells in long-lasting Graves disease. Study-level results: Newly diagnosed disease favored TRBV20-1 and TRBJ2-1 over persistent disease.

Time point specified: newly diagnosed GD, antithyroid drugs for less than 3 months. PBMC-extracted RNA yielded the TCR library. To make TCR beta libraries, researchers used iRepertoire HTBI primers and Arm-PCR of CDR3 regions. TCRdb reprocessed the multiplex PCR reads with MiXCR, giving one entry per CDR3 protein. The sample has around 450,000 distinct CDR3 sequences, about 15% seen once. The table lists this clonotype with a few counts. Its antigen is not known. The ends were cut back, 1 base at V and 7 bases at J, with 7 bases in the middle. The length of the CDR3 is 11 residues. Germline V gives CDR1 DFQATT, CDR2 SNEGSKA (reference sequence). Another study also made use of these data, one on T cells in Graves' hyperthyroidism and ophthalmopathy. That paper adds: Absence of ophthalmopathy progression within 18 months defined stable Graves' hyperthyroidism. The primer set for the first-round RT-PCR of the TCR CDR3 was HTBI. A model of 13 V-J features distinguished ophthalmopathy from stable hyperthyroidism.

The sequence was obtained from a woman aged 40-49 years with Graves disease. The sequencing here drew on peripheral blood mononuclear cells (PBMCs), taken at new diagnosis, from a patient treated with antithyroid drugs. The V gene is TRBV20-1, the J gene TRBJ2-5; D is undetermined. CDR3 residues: CSARGVWTQYF. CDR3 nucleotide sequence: TGCAGTGCTAGAGGAGTTTGGACCCAGTACTTC.